This is a list of T cell receptor beta chains from one sample in a study of tumor-infiltrating lymphocytes in primary liver carcinoma. TCRdb passed the multiplex PCR reads through MiXCR, listing each CDR3 protein once. The sample has about 300,000 distinct CDR3 sequences; 65% are singletons. Source material: peripheral blood. The receptors were sampled from a middle-aged man with primary liver carcinoma and hepatitis B virus infection. Both conserved end residues are part of each CDR3. D genes are given only for firm matches. Size tells how often a clone was seen (once, few, many) or the class of an expanded clone, and some rows leave it out.

d_gene,abundance,v_gene,j_gene,CDR3aa,CDR3nt
.,.,TRBV6-5,TRBJ1-5,CASRHWNSNQLQHF,TGTGCCAGCAGACATTGGAATAGCAATCAGCTCCAGCATTTT
.,.,TRBV6-1,TRBJ2-5,CAGSGLFYQETQYF,TGTGCCGGCAGTGGGCTGTTCTACCAAGAGACCCAGTACTTC
TRBD2,many,TRBV12-3/TRBV12-4,TRBJ2-1,CASSRRLAGANEQFF,TGTGCCAGCAGCCGAAGACTAGCGGGAGCCAATGAGCAGTTCTTC
TRBD2,.,TRBV6-1,TRBJ2-1,CASSEVGGRAFGGEQFF,TGTGCCAGCAGTGAAGTAGGCGGGAGGGCCTTTGGTGGGGAGCAGTTCTTC
TRBD2,few,TRBV5-1,TRBJ2-7,CASSEGLPGLSYEQYF,TGCGCCAGCAGCGAGGGACTACCGGGACTCTCCTACGAGCAGTACTTT
TRBD2,.,TRBV6-1,TRBJ2-1,CASSARTSFVAEQFF,TGTGCCAGCAGTGCCAGGACTAGCTTCGTAGCTGAGCAGTTCTTC
.,.,TRBV11-2,TRBJ2-2,CASSPPDPFPGVLFF,TGTGCCAGCAGCCCACCAGACCCCTTCCCCGGGGTGCTGTTTTTT
TRBD1,.,TRBV29-1,TRBJ2-1,CSVGGQGAIGEQFF,TGCAGTGTGGGGGGACAGGGGGCGATCGGTGAGCAGTTCTTC
.,many,TRBV29-1,TRBJ1-3,CSVEEGNTIYF,TGCAGCGTTGAGGAGGGAAACACCATATATTTT
.,many,TRBV7-9,TRBJ2-3,CASSPETDTQYF,TGTGCCAGCAGCCCAGAAACAGATACGCAGTATTTT
.,.,TRBV6-2/TRBV6-3,TRBJ2-6,CASSGVGFSGANVLTF,TGTGCCAGCAGTGGCGTCGGATTCTCTGGGGCCAACGTCCTGACTTTC
.,.,TRBV6-1,TRBJ2-3,CTSSERDRFTDTQYF,TGTACCAGCAGTGAACGGGACCGCTTCACAGATACGCAGTATTTT
TRBD2,many,TRBV12-3/TRBV12-4,TRBJ2-3,CASTLSGSGIPTDTQYF,TGTGCCAGCACCCTTTCGGGTAGCGGGATACCCACAGATACGCAGTATTTT
TRBD2,few,TRBV5-4,TRBJ2-1,CASSAGTSGSDEQFF,TGTGCCAGCAGCGCGGGGACTAGCGGGAGCGATGAGCAGTTCTTC
TRBD1,.,TRBV6-6,TRBJ1-1,CATSDPGQGFTEAFF,TGTGCCACCAGTGACCCGGGACAGGGGTTCACTGAAGCTTTCTTT
.,.,TRBV28,TRBJ2-7,CASSLKDYEQYF,TGTGCCAGTAGTTTAAAGGACTACGAGCAGTACTTC
.,few,TRBV12-3/TRBV12-4,TRBJ2-3,CASTTTLGTDTQYF,TGTGCCAGCACCACGACCCTCGGCACAGATACGCAGTATTTT
.,.,TRBV6-6,TRBJ1-1,CTSSYSRGGSNTEAFF,TGTACCAGCAGTTACTCGAGAGGGGGTTCGAACACTGAGGCTTTCTTT
TRBD1,many,TRBV29-1,TRBJ2-7,CSVGGQGLVEQYF,TGCAGCGTTGGGGGACAGGGTTTGGTCGAGCAGTACTTC
TRBD1,many,TRBV29-1,TRBJ1-6,CSVGTGGSNSPLHF,TGCAGCGTTGGGACAGGGGGCTCGAATTCACCCCTCCACTTT
.,.,TRBV30,TRBJ1-2,CAWSKGGTPISSYGYTF,TGTGCCTGGAGTAAGGGCGGGACGCCGATTTCCAGCTATGGCTACACCTTC
TRBD1,many,TRBV4-2,TRBJ2-7,CASSQGDSLSKEQYF,TGTGCCAGCAGCCAAGGGGACAGCTTAAGCAAGGAGCAGTACTTC
.,few,TRBV6-4,TRBJ2-1,CASSGEGHSYNEQFF,TGTGCCAGCAGTGGTGAGGGGCACTCTTACAATGAGCAGTTCTTC
.,few,TRBV30,TRBJ2-1,CACEAPRAVTHNEQFF,TGTGCCTGCGAGGCCCCCAGGGCAGTGACCCACAATGAGCAGTTCTTC
TRBD2,.,TRBV6-5,TRBJ2-6,CASSSTVTLGLAGGAGANVLTF,TGTGCCAGCAGTTCTACAGTTACCCTCGGGCTAGCGGGAGGAGCAGGGGCCAACGTCCTGACTTTC
.,.,TRBV18,TRBJ1-4,CASSPITGATNEKLFF,TGTGCCAGCTCACCAATAACCGGTGCAACTAATGAAAAACTGTTTTTT
TRBD2,.,TRBV11-2,TRBJ2-1,CASSPGRETNEQFF,TGTGCGAGCAGCCCAGGGAGGGAGACTAATGAGCAGTTCTTC
.,many,TRBV29-1,TRBJ1-2,CSDDSGYGYTF,TGCAGCGACGACAGCGGCTATGGCTACACCTTC
.,.,TRBV5-5,TRBJ2-7,CASSQERVGSSYVQYF,TGCGCCAGCAGCCAAGAACGGGTAGGGAGCTCCTACGTGCAGTACTTC
.,.,TRBV6-2/TRBV6-3,TRBJ2-7,CASSYGMGYGQYF,TGTGCCAGCAGTTACGGGATGGGGTACGGGCAGTACTTC
.,once,TRBV2,TRBJ2-7,CASSESQTNEQYF,TGTGCCAGCAGTGAAAGTCAAACCAACGAGCAGTACTTC
TRBD1,.,TRBV7-9,TRBJ2-7,CASSLVGQNYEQYF,TGTGCCAGCAGCTTAGTGGGACAGAACTACGAGCAGTACTTC
TRBD1,few,TRBV13,TRBJ1-1,CASSLGYRQGEAFF,TGTGCCAGCAGCTTAGGGTATCGACAGGGTGAAGCTTTCTTT
.,many,TRBV6-6,TRBJ1-6,CASSYGQGENSPLHF,TGTGCCAGCAGTTACGGGCAGGGCGAAAATTCACCCCTCCACTTT
TRBD1,many,TRBV10-3,TRBJ2-7,CAIRGTGSSSYEQYF,TGTGCCATCAGGGGGACAGGGTCGAGCTCCTACGAGCAGTACTTC
.,many,TRBV4-3,TRBJ2-5,CASSQDDTSEIETQYF,TGCGCCAGCAGCCAAGACGACACGTCCGAAATAGAGACCCAGTACTTC
.,.,TRBV6-1,TRBJ1-1,CANSEQGTEAFF,TGTGCCAACAGTGAACAGGGAACTGAAGCTTTCTTT
.,few,TRBV28,TRBJ2-1,CASMGHNEQFF,TGTGCCAGCATGGGCCACAATGAGCAGTTCTTC
TRBD2,many,TRBV5-4,TRBJ2-1,CASSGRGQGEQFF,TGTGCCAGCAGCGGGAGGGGTCAGGGTGAGCAGTTCTTC
TRBD1,.,TRBV11-2,TRBJ1-6,CASSHYRLRGQGQKGSPLHF,TGTGCCAGCAGCCACTATCGACTGAGGGGACAGGGGCAAAAGGGATCACCCCTCCACTTT
TRBD2,many,TRBV14,TRBJ2-1,CASSFWTSRDHNEQFF,TGTGCCAGCAGCTTTTGGACTAGCAGAGACCACAATGAGCAGTTCTTC
.,once,TRBV4-1,TRBJ1-6,CARSHTQLSPLHF,TGCGCCAGAAGCCATACTCAGCTTTCACCCCTCCACTTT
TRBD1,.,TRBV12-3/TRBV12-4,TRBJ1-1,CASSPTGMNPEAFF,TGTGCCAGCAGTCCGACAGGGATGAACCCTGAAGCTTTCTTT
TRBD1,.,TRBV11-2,TRBJ2-1,CVSSFPKEQGGLNEQFF,TGTGTCAGCAGCTTTCCTAAGGAACAGGGGGGACTCAATGAGCAGTTCTTC